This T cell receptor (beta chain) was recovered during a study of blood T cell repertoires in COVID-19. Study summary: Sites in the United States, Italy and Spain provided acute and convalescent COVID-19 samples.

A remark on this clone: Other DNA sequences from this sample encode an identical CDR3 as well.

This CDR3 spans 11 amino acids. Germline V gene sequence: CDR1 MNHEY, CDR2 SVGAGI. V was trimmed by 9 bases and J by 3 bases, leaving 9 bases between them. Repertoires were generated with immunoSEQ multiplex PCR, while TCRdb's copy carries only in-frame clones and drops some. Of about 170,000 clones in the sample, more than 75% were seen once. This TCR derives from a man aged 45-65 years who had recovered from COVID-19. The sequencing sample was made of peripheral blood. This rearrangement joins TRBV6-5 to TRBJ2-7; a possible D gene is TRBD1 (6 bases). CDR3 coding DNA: TGTGCCAGTTCGACAGGCTACGAGCAGTACTTC. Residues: CASSTGYEQYF.